This entry concerns a single T cell receptor (beta chain). This sample is part of a study of blood T cell repertoires in COVID-19. Profiling relied on immunoSEQ multiplex PCR, and the TCRdb table lists in-frame clones only, not all of them. Of about 140,000 clones in the sample, 75% to 90% were seen once. The CDR3 covers 14 residues. The V gene lost 2 bases and the J gene lost 0 bases, with 8 bases spanning the gap. Germline CDR1 is MDHEN and CDR2 is SYDVKM. J is TRBJ2-7 and V is TRBV28, with TRBD1 as a possible D gene (5 bases). The material sequenced was peripheral blood. The receptor comes from a woman over 75 with acute or convalescent COVID-19. CDR3 in DNA: TGTGCCAGCAGTTTAAGGGGCTACTCCTACGAGCAGTACTTC. Its protein product is CASSLRGYSYEQYF.